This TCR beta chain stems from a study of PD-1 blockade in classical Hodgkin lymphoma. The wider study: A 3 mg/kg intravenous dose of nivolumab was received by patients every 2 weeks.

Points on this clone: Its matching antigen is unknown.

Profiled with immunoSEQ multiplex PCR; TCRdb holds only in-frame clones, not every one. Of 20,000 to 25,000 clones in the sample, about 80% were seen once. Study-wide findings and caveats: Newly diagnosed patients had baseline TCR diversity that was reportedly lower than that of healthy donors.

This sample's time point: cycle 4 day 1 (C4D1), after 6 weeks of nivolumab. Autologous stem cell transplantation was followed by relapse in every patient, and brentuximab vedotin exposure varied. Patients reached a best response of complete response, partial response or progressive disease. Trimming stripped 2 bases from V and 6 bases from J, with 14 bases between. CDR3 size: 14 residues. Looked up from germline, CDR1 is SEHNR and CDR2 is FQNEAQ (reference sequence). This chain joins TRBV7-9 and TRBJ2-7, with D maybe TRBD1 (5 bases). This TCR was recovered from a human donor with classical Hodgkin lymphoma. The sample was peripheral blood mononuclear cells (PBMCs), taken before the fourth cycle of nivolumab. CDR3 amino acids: CASSLTSSRGEQYF. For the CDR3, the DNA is TGTGCCAGCAGCTTAACGTCCTCAAGGGGCGAGCAGTACTTC.